Following are 23 T cell receptor beta chains from one sample sequenced in a study of blood T cell repertoires in COVID-19. Sequencing used immunoSEQ multiplex PCR; TCRdb keeps in-frame clones, though not all of them. The sample has under 200,000 clones, roughly 82% seen once; the top ten hold more than 4%. The sequenced material came from PBMCs or T cells enriched from blood (not recorded which). These receptors were taken from a woman between 55 and 75 years old with acute COVID-19.

The V call is TRBV11-2, the J call TRBJ2-4; D unresolved. Germline values: CDR1 SGHAT, CDR2 FQNNGV. The V and J ends lost 5 bases and 0 bases respectively, with 17 bases between them. The CDR3 contains 17 residues. The CDR3 sequence is CASSVGQRTVAKNIQYF. CDR3 bases: TGTGCCAGCAGCGTAGGGCAGAGAACAGTAGCCAAAAACATTCAGTACTTC.

The chain combines TRBV6-2 or TRBV6-3 with TRBJ1-4; D is possibly TRBD1 (5 bases). Germline CDR1 is MNHEY and CDR2 is SVGEGT. V shed 2 bases and J shed 5 bases, with 12 bases lying between them. The CDR3 consists of 15 residues. The DNA for the CDR3 is TGTGCCAGCAGTTACCCCGACAGCTCGAATGAAAAACTGTTTTTT. This translates into CASSYPDSSNEKLFF.

V and J are TRBV7-2 and TRBJ1-6; D is possibly TRBD1 (6 bases). The V gene lost 5 bases and the J gene lost 6 bases, with 14 bases spanning the gap. CDR1 and CDR2 (germline): SGHTA, FQGNSA. The CDR3 spans 15 residues. The CDR3 protein is CASSVDRSPNSPLHF. Written as DNA, the CDR3 is TGTGCCAGCAGCGTCGACAGGTCTCCTAATTCACCCCTCCACTTT.

The chain carries TRBV7-2 and TRBJ2-5; 9 nucleotides agree with TRBD2. The CDR3 length is 13 residues. Germline CDR1 is SGHTA and CDR2 is FQGNSA. V trimming: 8 bases; J trimming: 2 bases; junction bases outside the gene matches: 3. CDR3 loop: CASGGGAQETQYF. CDR3 nucleotides: TGTGCCAGCGGCGGGGGGGCACAAGAGACCCAGTACTTC.

As to this clone: Other DNA sequences from this sample encode an identical CDR3 as well. The V call is TRBV12-3 or TRBV12-4, the J call TRBJ1-5, with D maybe TRBD1 (6 bases). V lost 6 bases and J 7 bases, leaving 13 bases between the germline ends. This CDR3 is built from 13 residues. The CDR3 here is CASRPQGGQPQHF. In DNA form, the CDR3 reads TGTGCCAGCAGACCACAGGGAGGGCAGCCCCAGCATTTT.

V usage is TRBV4-2 and J usage is TRBJ2-4, with unresolved D. Germline CDR1 and CDR2: LGHNA and YNFKEQ. Trimming left V 1 base short and J 1 base short, with 8 bases between. This CDR3 has 15 amino acids. This CDR3 is CASSQGAIAKNIQYF. The DNA for the CDR3 is TGTGCCAGCAGCCAAGGGGCGATCGCCAAAAACATTCAGTACTTC.

CDR3 protein: CASNAGLNTEAFF. The CDR3 DNA reads as TGTGCCAGTAATGCAGGGCTGAACACTGAAGCTTTCTTT. This chain joins TRBV19 and TRBJ1-1; tentatively, D is TRBD1 (5 bases). The CDR3 has 13 residues. Trimming removed 7 bases at V and 0 bases at J, with 9 bases between. Germline values: CDR1 LNHDA, CDR2 SQIVND (reference sequence).

The chain carries TRBV5-6 and TRBJ2-1; possibly TRBD2 for D (7 bases). The CDR3 contains 16 residues. The V and J ends lost 2 bases and 10 bases respectively, with 22 bases between them. Germline V gives CDR1 SGHDT, CDR2 YYEEEE. DNA for the CDR3: TGTGCCAGCAGCTTTCGGATGTGGGGGGGCACGGAGGAGCAGTTCTTC. Residues: CASSFRMWGGTEEQFF.

This chain connects TRBV6-2 or TRBV6-3 to TRBJ1-5; D call uncertain. V gave up 2 bases and J gave up 1 base, with 9 bases separating them. Germline V gene sequence: CDR1 MNHEY, CDR2 SVGEGT. The CDR3 spans 15 residues. CDR3 DNA: TGTGCCAGCAGTTACACGTATGCGAGCAATCAGCCCCAGCATTTT. This encodes CASSYTYASNQPQHF.

This clone was detected only once. The gene calls are TRBV9 and TRBJ1-1, with 7 bases aligning to TRBD1. Germline V gene lookup returns CDR1 SGDLS and CDR2 YYNGEE. There are 13 residues in the CDR3. V gave up 4 bases and J gave up 4 bases; unmatched junction bases: 4. The CDR3 reads CASSPTGFTEAFF. CDR3 DNA: TGTGCCAGCAGCCCGACAGGGTTCACTGAAGCTTTCTTT. Based on the CDR3 plus reference TRBV9 and TRBJ1-1, the full variable domain is DSGVTQTPKHLITATGQRVTLRCSPRSGDLSVYWYQQSLDQGLQFLIQYYNGEERAKGNILERFSAQQFPDLHSELNLSSLELGDSALYFCASSPTGFTEAFFGQGTRLTVV.

The V gene is TRBV2, the J gene TRBJ2-3; D is possibly TRBD1 (5 bases). V gave up 4 bases and J gave up 5 bases, with 7 bases separating them. This CDR3 has 12 residues. Germline assignment: CDR1 SNHLY and CDR2 FYNNEI. CDR3 DNA: TGTGCCAGCAGTGTACAGGAAGATACGCAGTATTTT. Translating it yields CASSVQEDTQYF.

The J gene is TRBJ1-5, the V gene TRBV19, with 7 positions matching TRBD1. Germline CDR1 reads LNHDA; CDR2 reads SQIVND (reference sequence). The CDR3 is 13 amino acids. Trimming cost V 3 bases and J 9 bases; bases outside gene matches: 5. The chain's CDR3 is CASSMDWTGPQHF. CDR3 nucleotides: TGTGCCAGTAGTATGGACTGGACAGGGCCCCAGCATTTT.

CDR3 nucleotides: TGTGCCAGCAGCATCAACGGAGATGAGCAGTTCTTC. Its translation is CASSINGDEQFF. V usage is TRBV3-1 (or the pseudogene TRBV3-2) and J usage is TRBJ2-1; no clear D gene. Germline values: CDR1 LGHDT, CDR2 YNNKEL (reference sequence). The CDR3 contains 12 residues. Trimming took 5 bases from V and 8 from J, leaving 10 bases between them.

V gene TRBV18 combines with J gene TRBJ1-4; D not certain. CDR1 is KGHSH and CDR2 is LQKENI in the germline V gene. Trimming removed 3 bases from V and 8 bases from J, with 16 bases in between. The CDR3 extends over 15 amino acids. The CDR3 region is CASSPRAVENEKLFF. The DNA of the CDR3 is TGTGCCAGCTCACCGCGTGCGGTGGAAAACGAAAAACTGTTTTTT.

V and J are TRBV7-2 and TRBJ1-6; 8 bases fit TRBD1. The CDR3 spans 15 residues. Unmatched junction bases numbered 8, after V lost 6 bases and J lost 7 bases. The V gene's germline CDR1 is SGHTA and CDR2 FQGNSA. In DNA, the CDR3 is TGTGCCAGCAGTCCCGCCGGGACAGGCAATTCACCCCTCCACTTT. Translating gives CASSPAGTGNSPLHF.

The chain combines TRBV27 with TRBJ1-1; possibly TRBD1 for D (6 bases). V was shortened by 6 bases and J by 0 bases, with 20 bases between the two germline ends. Germline CDR1 and CDR2: MNHEY and SMNVEV (reference sequence). The CDR3 is 17 amino acids. In DNA, the CDR3 is TGTGCCAGCAGCCTTTTAGATCCCTACAGGGTGAACACTGAAGCTTTCTTT. This gives the protein CASSLLDPYRVNTEAFF.

The CDR3 protein is CASRHRLAGNNEQFF. DNA for the CDR3: TGTGCCAGCAGGCACCGACTAGCGGGAAACAATGAGCAGTTCTTC. The chain combines TRBV7-9 with TRBJ2-1; 11 bases fit TRBD2. The CDR3 extends over 15 amino acids. Per the germline V gene, CDR1 is SEHNR and CDR2 is FQNEAQ (reference sequence). Losses at the gene ends were 6 bases for V and 5 bases for J; bases not matched to a gene: 6.

The chain joins TRBV5-5 to TRBJ1-5; no clear D gene. Per germline, CDR1 SGHKS and CDR2 YYEKEE (reference sequence). This CDR3 has 14 residues. V lost 4 bases, J lost 11 bases, and 19 bases lay in between. This CDR3 reads CASSPIDGSQAQHF. The CDR3 DNA is TGTGCCAGCAGCCCGATCGACGGCTCCCAGGCCCAGCATTTT.

In this sample, this clone turned up once. J is TRBJ1-2 and V is TRBV6-1; TRBD1 might be the D (5 bases). The CDR3 covers 12 residues. V was trimmed by 3 bases and J by 11 bases, leaving 13 bases between them. Looked up from germline, CDR1 is MNHNS and CDR2 is SASEGT. The CDR3 DNA reads as TGTGCCAGCAGTGATAGACAGTTTGGGTACACCTTC. Encoded protein: CASSDRQFGYTF.

J is TRBJ1-3 and V is TRBV5-1; 7 positions match TRBD1. Germline assignment: CDR1 SGHRS and CDR2 YFSETQ. Trimming removed 3 bases from V and 4 bases from J; junction bases left unmatched: 4. The CDR3 consists of 14 residues. The CDR3 sequence: CASSSTGSGNTIYF. Written as DNA, the CDR3 is TGCGCCAGCAGCTCGACAGGGTCAGGAAACACCATATATTTT. The full variable domain, rest sourced from reference TRBV5-1 and TRBJ1-3, is KAGVTQTPRYLIKTRGQQVTLSCSPISGHRSVSWYQQTPGQGLQFLFEYFSETQRNKGNFPGRFSGRQFSNSRSEMNVSTLELGDSALYLCASSSTGSGNTIYFGEGSWLTVV.

This sequence joins TRBV3-1 (or the pseudogene TRBV3-2) and TRBJ2-1, with 7 bases that match TRBD2. The CDR3 sequence is 17 residues long. V gave up 1 base and J gave up 0 bases; unmatched junction bases: 6. CDR1 is LGHDT and CDR2 is YNNKEL in the germline V gene (reference sequence). The CDR3 region has the DNA TGTGCCAGCAGCCAAGCCCTACTAGCGAGCTCCTACAATGAGCAGTTCTTC. It encodes CASSQALLASSYNEQFF.

This sequence joins TRBV7-9 and TRBJ2-2; D uncertain. Trimming removed 3 bases from V and 4 bases from J, with 18 bases in between. CDR3 length equals 17 residues. Germline V gene data show CDR1 as SEHNR and CDR2 as FQNEAQ (reference sequence). The CDR3 sequence is CASSLSKFPTSTGELFF. CDR3 bases: TGTGCCAGCAGCTTGTCAAAATTCCCCACAAGCACCGGGGAGCTGTTTTTT.

The gene calls are TRBV7-8 and TRBJ2-7; D is perhaps TRBD2 (5 bases). Germline V gene lookup returns CDR1 SGHVS and CDR2 FQNEAQ. The CDR3 spans 14 residues. The CDR3 sequence is CASSSAWRTDFLHV. In DNA, the CDR3 is TGTGCCAGCAGCTCCGCGTGGCGGACGGACTTTCTGCACGTC.